This TCR beta chain originates from a study of T cell responses to AZD1222 COVID-19 vaccine. Findings and caveats of the study: It was only after the peak T cell response that any repertoires were sampled. Seropositive status at baseline applied to only a handful of AZD1222 recipients. Spike was spanned by vaccine-associated CD4 TCRs, which were dominant at 160-218 and 743-854. Spike-specific TCR breadth rose after two AZD1222 doses, and depth rose as well.

As for this clone: No antigen is known for it.

V lost 1 base and J lost 5; bases outside the gene matches: 7. CDR1 SGHVS and CDR2 FNYEAQ come from the germline V gene. The CDR3 is made up of 16 amino acids. Profiled with immunoSEQ multiplex PCR; TCRdb holds only in-frame clones, not every one. This table holds fewer than 85,000 clones, 75% to 90% found once. V is TRBV7-6 and J is TRBJ2-5; 10 bases agree with TRBD1. This receptor was taken from an adult in good health. The sequenced sample was peripheral blood, obtained on day 0 of AZD1222 vaccination. The CDR3 nucleotides read TGTGCCAGCAGCTTAGGGTCGACAGGGGGCTGGGAGACCCAGTACTTC. It translates to CASSLGSTGGWETQYF.